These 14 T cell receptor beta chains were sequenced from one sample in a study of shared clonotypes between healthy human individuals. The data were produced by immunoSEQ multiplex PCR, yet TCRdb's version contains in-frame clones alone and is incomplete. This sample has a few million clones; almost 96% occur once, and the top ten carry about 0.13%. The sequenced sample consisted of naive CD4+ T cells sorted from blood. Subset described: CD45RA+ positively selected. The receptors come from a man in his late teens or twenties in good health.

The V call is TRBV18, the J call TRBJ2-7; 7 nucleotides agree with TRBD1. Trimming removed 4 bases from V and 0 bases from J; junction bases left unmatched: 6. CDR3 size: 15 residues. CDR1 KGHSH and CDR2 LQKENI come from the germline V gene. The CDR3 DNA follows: TGTGCCAGCTCACGAGGACAGGAAAGCTCCTACGAGCAGTACTTC. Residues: CASSRGQESSYEQYF.

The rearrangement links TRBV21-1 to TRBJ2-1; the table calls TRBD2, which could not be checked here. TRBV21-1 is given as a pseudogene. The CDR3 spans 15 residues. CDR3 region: CASSRLAGPHNEQFF. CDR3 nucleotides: TGTGCCAGCAGCAGGCTAGCGGGACCTCACAATGAGCAGTTCTTC.

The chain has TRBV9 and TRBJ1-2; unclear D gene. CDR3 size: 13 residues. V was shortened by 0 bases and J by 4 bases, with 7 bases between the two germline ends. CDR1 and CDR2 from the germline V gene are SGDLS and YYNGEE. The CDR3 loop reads CASSVDASYGYTF. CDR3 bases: TGTGCCAGCAGCGTAGACGCGAGCTATGGCTACACCTTC.

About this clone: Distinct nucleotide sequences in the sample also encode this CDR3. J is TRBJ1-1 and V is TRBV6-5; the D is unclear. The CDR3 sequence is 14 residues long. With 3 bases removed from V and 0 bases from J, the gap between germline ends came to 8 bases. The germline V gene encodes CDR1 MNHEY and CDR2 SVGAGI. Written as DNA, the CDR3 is TGTGCCAGCAGTTATCGGGCAATGAACACTGAAGCTTTCTTT. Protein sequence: CASSYRAMNTEAFF.

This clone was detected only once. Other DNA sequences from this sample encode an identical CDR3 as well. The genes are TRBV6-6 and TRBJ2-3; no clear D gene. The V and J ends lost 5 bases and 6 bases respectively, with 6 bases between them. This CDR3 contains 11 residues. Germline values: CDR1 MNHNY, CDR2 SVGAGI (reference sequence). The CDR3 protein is CASSLRDTQYF. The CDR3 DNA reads TGTGCCAGCAGTCTCCGGGATACGCAGTATTTT.

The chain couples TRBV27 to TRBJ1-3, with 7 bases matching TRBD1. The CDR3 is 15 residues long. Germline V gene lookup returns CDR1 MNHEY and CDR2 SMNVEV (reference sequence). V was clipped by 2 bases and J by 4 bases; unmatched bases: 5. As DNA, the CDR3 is TGTGCCAGCAGTTTACTTGGGACAGCAGGAAACACCATATATTTT. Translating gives CASSLLGTAGNTIYF.

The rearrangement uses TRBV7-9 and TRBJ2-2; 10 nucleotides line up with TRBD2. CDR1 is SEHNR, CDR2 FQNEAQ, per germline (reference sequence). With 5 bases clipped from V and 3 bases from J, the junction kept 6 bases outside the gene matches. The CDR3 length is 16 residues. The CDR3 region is CASSRGTSEDTGELFF. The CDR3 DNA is TGTGCCAGCAGCCGAGGGACTAGCGAGGACACCGGGGAGCTGTTTTTT.

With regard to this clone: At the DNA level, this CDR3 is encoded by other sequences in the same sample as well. The CDR3 loop reads CASSFGADTQYF. DNA for the CDR3: TGCGCCAGCAGCTTTGGGGCAGATACGCAGTATTTT. The chain recombines TRBV5-1 with TRBJ2-3; no reliable D call. V lost 2 bases, J lost 4 bases, and 5 bases lay in between. This CDR3 spans 12 amino acids. Per germline, CDR1 SGHRS and CDR2 YFSETQ.

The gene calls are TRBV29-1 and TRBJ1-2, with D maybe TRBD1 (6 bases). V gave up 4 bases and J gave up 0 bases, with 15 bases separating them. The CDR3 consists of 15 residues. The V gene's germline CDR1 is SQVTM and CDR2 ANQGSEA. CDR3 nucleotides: TGCAGCGTTGTGGCCAGGGGCCAAACTAACTATGGCTACACCTTC. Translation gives CSVVARGQTNYGYTF.

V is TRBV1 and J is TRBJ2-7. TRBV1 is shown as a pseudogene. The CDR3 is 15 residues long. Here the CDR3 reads CTSSQFTGRFYEQYF. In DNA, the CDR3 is TGCACCAGCAGCCAATTTACGGGACGCTTCTACGAGCAGTACTTC.

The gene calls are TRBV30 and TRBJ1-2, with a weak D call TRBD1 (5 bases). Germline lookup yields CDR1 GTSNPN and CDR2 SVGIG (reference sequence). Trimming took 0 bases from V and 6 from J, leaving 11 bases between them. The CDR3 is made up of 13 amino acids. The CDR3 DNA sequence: TGTGCCTGGAGTGTAAACAGGCAAGATGGCTACACCTTC. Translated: CAWSVNRQDGYTF.

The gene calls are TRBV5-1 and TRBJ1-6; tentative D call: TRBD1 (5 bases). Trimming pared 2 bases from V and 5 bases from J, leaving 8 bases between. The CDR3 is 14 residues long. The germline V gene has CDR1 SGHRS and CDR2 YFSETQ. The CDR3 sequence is CASSFDRNNSPLHF. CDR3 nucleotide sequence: TGCGCCAGCAGCTTCGACAGAAATAATTCACCCCTCCACTTT.

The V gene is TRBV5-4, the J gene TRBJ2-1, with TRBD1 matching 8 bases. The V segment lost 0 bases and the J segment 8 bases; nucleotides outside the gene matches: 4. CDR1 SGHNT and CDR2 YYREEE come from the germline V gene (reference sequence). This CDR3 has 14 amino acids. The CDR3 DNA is TGTGCCAGCAGCTTGGGGGACAGGCGCGATGAGCAGTTCTTC. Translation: CASSLGDRRDEQFF. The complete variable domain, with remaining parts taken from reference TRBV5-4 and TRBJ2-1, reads ETGVTQSPTHLIKTRGQQVTLRCSSQSGHNTVSWYQQALGQGPQFIFQYYREEENGRGNFPPRFSGLQFPNYSSELNVNALELDDSALYLCASSLGDRRDEQFFGPGTRLTVL.

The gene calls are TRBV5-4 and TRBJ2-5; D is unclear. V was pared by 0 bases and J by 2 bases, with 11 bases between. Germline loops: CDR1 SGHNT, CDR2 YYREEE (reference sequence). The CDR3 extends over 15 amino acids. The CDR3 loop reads CASSLDLRLQETQYF. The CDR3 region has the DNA TGTGCCAGCAGCTTGGACCTCCGTTTGCAAGAGACCCAGTACTTC.